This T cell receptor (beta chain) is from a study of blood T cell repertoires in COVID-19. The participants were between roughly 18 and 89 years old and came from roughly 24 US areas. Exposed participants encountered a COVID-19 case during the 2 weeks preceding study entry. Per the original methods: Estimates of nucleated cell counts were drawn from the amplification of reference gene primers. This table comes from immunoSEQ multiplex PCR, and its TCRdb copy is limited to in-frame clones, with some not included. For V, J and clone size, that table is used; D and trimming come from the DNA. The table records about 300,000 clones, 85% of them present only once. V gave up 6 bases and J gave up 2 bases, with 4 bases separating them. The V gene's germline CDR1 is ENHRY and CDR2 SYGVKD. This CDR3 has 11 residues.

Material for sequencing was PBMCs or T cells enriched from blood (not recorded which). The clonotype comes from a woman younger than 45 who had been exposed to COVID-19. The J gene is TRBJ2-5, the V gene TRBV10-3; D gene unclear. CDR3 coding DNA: TGTGCCATCAGCGGTCAAGAGACCCAGTACTTC. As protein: CAISGQETQYF.